A selection of T cell receptor beta chains follows, all from one sample in a study of blood T cell repertoires in COVID-19. Measured with immunoSEQ multiplex PCR; TCRdb has only the in-frame clones, and not every one. The data contain about 240,000 clones, roughly 85% of them singletons. Sequenced input: PBMCs or T cells enriched from blood (not recorded which). These receptor sequences come from a woman in her thirties or forties who had been exposed to COVID-19. The CDR3 runs from the conserved cysteine through the conserved F or W. Fields, in order: V gene, CDR3 length, D gene, CDR3 protein. D genes are given only for firm matches.

TRBV9,12,TRBD1,CASSASGGEQYF
TRBV7-9,12,-,CASSSLGNTIYF
TRBV15,13,-,CATSRAETYEQYF
TRBV6-6,15,TRBD1,CASRGTGAAQETQYF
TRBV9,13,-,CASSPGVSYEQYF
TRBV7-7,16,TRBD2,CASRPGLAGGTETQYF
TRBV6-5,13,TRBD1,CASQGQDNEKLFF
TRBV15,12,-,CATSRDSRVAFF
TRBV5-4,15,-,CASSPGQGKTDTQYF
TRBV2,17,TRBD2,CASSPFSGGPSYNEQFF
TRBV5-4,17,TRBD1,CASSLPGQGISNYGYTF
TRBV5-8,12,-,CASSLDLETQYF
TRBV11-3,12,-,CASSLDGETQYF
TRBV27,16,TRBD1,CASSARQGGYDGELFF
TRBV4-1,16,TRBD2,CASSQDGAGASYEQYF
TRBV6-5,14,TRBD2,CATWRGSGANVLTF
TRBV9,16,TRBD2,CASSTSGDWNTGELFF
TRBV6-5,14,TRBD1,CASSPAQGAGGYTF
TRBV6-2/TRBV6-3,14,-,CASHYSDLNNEQFF
TRBV28,15,TRBD1,CASSGGQGATDTQYF
TRBV4-3,16,TRBD1,CASSQDATGGGYGYTF
TRBV5-5,17,TRBD2,CASSTSVAGGRQNIQYF
TRBV2,14,TRBD1,CASSEQGGNTEAFF
TRBV5-1,14,-,CASSIDGNTDTQYF
TRBV3-1/TRBV3-2,12,TRBD2,CASSQTSGDSFF
TRBV10-3,15,TRBD1,CAISEGTGNPDTQYF
TRBV7-6,12,-,CASSPSGYEQYF
TRBV6-2/TRBV6-3,18,-,CASSYQQGFYSGANVLTF
TRBV5-4,15,-,CASSLEGRGNTEAFF
TRBV7-2,16,TRBD1,CASSLAAGASGGPQHF
TRBV3-1/TRBV3-2,14,-,CASSQDPGWAPLHF
TRBV27,17,TRBD1,CASSNTQGSYSNQPQHF
TRBV19,16,-,CASSVSGTINNYGYTF
TRBV12-5,14,TRBD1,CASGRTGTNYGYTF
TRBV7-2,15,TRBD1,CASSTGQATNEKLFF
TRBV20-1,15,TRBD2,CSASILAGGTDTQYF
TRBV29-1,16,TRBD1,CSARTGERTGANVLTF
TRBV28,14,TRBD1,CASTLGQGSYGYTF
TRBV7-2,15,-,CASSFQANSVGEQYF
TRBV7-2,16,TRBD1,CASSLQAGQGADTQYF
TRBV3-1/TRBV3-2,14,TRBD1,CASSPDRDRAEQYF
TRBV5-6,17,TRBD1,CASSLAATGGTNEKLFF
TRBV4-2,16,TRBD2,CASSQGSSGGLDTQYF
TRBV3-1/TRBV3-2,15,TRBD2,CASSPVTSGFYEQYF
TRBV10-1,14,TRBD1,CASQTGQGRTEAFF
TRBV29-1,13,-,CSVVESPGTEAFF
TRBV6-1,15,-,CASSRTRTPQEGYTF
TRBV9,17,-,CASSVVVLSYSNQPQHF